The T cell receptor (beta chain) described here comes from a study of cytomegalovirus exposure and HLA in healthy donors. Study as a whole: The 120 validation repertoires were produced on the same platform as the roughly 720 repertoires of the first cohort. This was reported in a later analysis.

The CDR3 contains 15 residues. Germline V gene data show CDR1 as SGHDN and CDR2 as FVKESK. Trimming pared 1 base from V and 6 bases from J, leaving 16 bases between. Notes on this clone: Its antigen is still unknown.

Study-wide findings and caveats: As was reported, the classifier diagnosed cytomegalovirus status with high specificity and sensitivity.

TCRdb's copy holds only in-frame clones and misses some; the assay was immunoSEQ multiplex PCR. Among tens of thousands of clones listed, around 88% were seen once. The rearrangement joins TRBV14 to TRBJ2-7; D gene uncertain. The receptor was derived from a woman aged 18 to 35 in good health and CMV-seronegative. The sample consisted of PBMCs. Written as DNA, the CDR3 is TGTGCCAGCAGCCAAGGAGTAGCCGGCTTCATCGAGCAGTACTTC. Translation gives CASSQGVAGFIEQYF.